A single sample is the source of the 25 T cell receptor beta chains below, sequenced in a study of regulatory T cells in long-lasting Graves disease. The time point is: newly diagnosed GD, antithyroid drugs for less than 3 months. With RNA extracted from PBMCs as input, the TCR library was made. TCR beta libraries were built with iRepertoire HTBI primers and Arm-PCR of CDR3 regions. TCRdb re-derived calls from the multiplex PCR reads in MiXCR, one entry per CDR3 protein. The sample contains approximately 400,000 distinct CDR3 sequences, over 9.5% of which appear only once. The same sample was also studied in work on T cells in Graves' hyperthyroidism and ophthalmopathy.

Material: peripheral blood mononuclear cells (PBMCs), obtained at new diagnosis, from a patient treated with antithyroid drugs. Every receptor here comes from a woman aged 18-29 years with Graves disease.

This clonotype was seen ten or more times. The J gene is TRBJ1-5, the V gene TRBV12-3 or TRBV12-4, with a tentative D call TRBD1 (6 bases). This CDR3 is built from 14 residues. Trimming removed 7 bases from V and 9 bases from J, with 19 bases in between. CDR3 region: CASTLGAQGGPQHF. CDR3 sequence (DNA): TGTGCCAGCACCTTAGGGGCCCAAGGGGGGCCCCAGCATTTT.

The J gene is TRBJ2-1, the V gene TRBV19, with D unclear. TRBJ2-3 explains the end of the DNA better; the J call may be wrong. Looked up from germline, CDR1 is LNHDA and CDR2 is SQIVND (reference sequence). The CDR3 consists of 12 residues. The CDR3, as DNA: TGTGCCAGTAGTCTCGGCGGACCGCCGCAGTATTTT. Translating it yields CASSLGGPPQYF.

This clonotype was found many times. The chain recombines TRBV27 with TRBJ2-1, with no clear D. The germline V gene encodes CDR1 MNHEY and CDR2 SMNVEV (reference sequence). Trimming took 4 bases from V and 1 from J, leaving 11 bases between them. This CDR3 is built from 15 residues. The chain's CDR3 is CASSWVGTSYNEQFF. In nucleotides, the CDR3 is TGTGCCAGCAGTTGGGTGGGAACTTCCTACAATGAGCAGTTCTTC.

This clonotype was seen many times. The chain combines TRBV29-1 with TRBJ2-5; a possible D gene is TRBD1 (5 bases). This CDR3 has 14 amino acids. V was cut by 7 bases and J by 1 base, with 16 bases left in between. CDR1 and CDR2 (germline): SQVTM, ANQGSEA. The CDR3 DNA sequence: TGCAGCGGATCTCAGGGAATTGTCCAAGAGACCCAGTACTTC. It codes for CSGSQGIVQETQYF.

This clonotype has ten or more counts. This chain links TRBV6-2 or TRBV6-3 with TRBJ2-1; weak D call: TRBD2 (6 bases). Germline CDR1 is MNHEY and CDR2 is SVGEGT. V was pared by 2 bases and J by 1 base, with 6 bases between. The CDR3 consists of 14 residues. DNA of the CDR3: TGTGCCAGCAGTTACGGGGGGTCCTACAATGAGCAGTTCTTC. Protein: CASSYGGSYNEQFF.

Many counts were recorded for this clonotype. The chain carries TRBV11-2 and TRBJ2-7; D is perhaps TRBD2 (7 bases). V shed 6 bases and J shed 3 bases, with 18 bases lying between them. Germline V gives CDR1 SGHAT, CDR2 FQNNGV. The CDR3 covers 15 residues. The CDR3 sequence is CASSAGGGRVYEQYF. The DNA for the CDR3 is TGTGCCAGCAGTGCCGGGGGCGGGAGAGTCTACGAGCAGTACTTC. Using reference TRBV11-2 and TRBJ2-7 for the parts outside the CDR3, the full variable domain is EAGVAQSPRYKIIEKRQSVAFWCNPISGHATLYWYQQILGQGPKLLIQFQNNGVVDDSQLPKDRFSAERLKGVDSTLKIQPAKLEDSAVYLCASSAGGGRVYEQYFGPGTRLTVT.

The gene calls are TRBV7-9 and TRBJ2-1; a possible D gene is TRBD2 (5 bases). Trimming took 9 bases from V and 9 from J, leaving 18 bases between them. This CDR3 contains 13 residues. Looked up from germline, CDR1 is SEHNR and CDR2 is FQNEAQ (reference sequence). The CDR3 DNA reads TGTGCCAGTCTTAAACCCGGGATCGGTGAGCAGTTCTTC. Translated: CASLKPGIGEQFF.

This clonotype was picked up many times. V gene TRBV27 combines with J gene TRBJ2-1; weak D call: TRBD2 (6 bases). Trimming stripped 2 bases from V and 6 bases from J, with 11 bases between. Germline V gene data show CDR1 as MNHEY and CDR2 as SMNVEV (reference sequence). The CDR3 length is 14 residues. The CDR3 sequence: CASSLRGGSNEQFF. CDR3 sequence (DNA): TGTGCCAGCAGTTTAAGGGGAGGATCCAATGAGCAGTTCTTC.

The table lists this clonotype with many counts. The chain uses TRBV6-2 or TRBV6-3 and TRBJ2-2, with 7 bases fitting TRBD2. The V gene end was trimmed by 6 bases and the J gene end by 5 bases; junction bases not matched to a gene: 9. Germline loops: CDR1 MNHEY, CDR2 SVGEGT. The CDR3 has 15 amino acids. CDR3: CASRERGVETGELFF. Written as DNA, the CDR3 is TGTGCCAGCAGGGAGCGGGGCGTAGAGACCGGGGAGCTGTTTTTT.

In this sample, this clonotype turned up a few times. The CDR3 nucleotides are TGTGCCAGCAGTTACATCGCGGACGGAGCAGTTGGAGATACGCAGTATTTT. Translated: CASSYIADGAVGDTQYF. The rearrangement joins TRBV6-5 to TRBJ2-3; D is undetermined. Trimming took off 2 bases at V and 5 bases at J, with 20 bases between the two ends. The CDR3 covers 17 residues. Germline V gives CDR1 MNHEY, CDR2 SVGAGI.

This clonotype appeared a few times. The chain couples TRBV5-1 to TRBJ1-2; 7 positions agree with TRBD1. This CDR3 region has 14 residues. CDR1 and CDR2 (germline): SGHRS, YFSETQ. Trimming cost V 3 bases and J 8 bases; bases outside gene matches: 10. The CDR3 protein is CASSSDRAFGGYTF. DNA for the CDR3: TGCGCCAGCAGCTCTGACAGGGCCTTCGGGGGCTACACCTTC.

The rearrangement uses TRBV5-5 and TRBJ2-3; a weak D match, TRBD2 (5 bases). Trimming shortened V by 3 bases and J by 3 bases, and 14 bases separated the two germline ends. This CDR3 is 15 amino acids long. The germline V gene encodes CDR1 SGHKS and CDR2 YYEKEE (reference sequence). This chain's CDR3 is CASSSGVLGTDTQYF. CDR3 DNA: TGTGCCAGCAGCTCCGGGGTCCTTGGGACAGATACGCAGTATTTT.

This clonotype was picked up many times. The chain links TRBV6-6 to TRBJ1-2, with D uncertain. V was cut by 2 bases and J by 4 bases, with 11 bases left in between. CDR3 length: 14 residues. Germline V gene sequence: CDR1 MNHNY, CDR2 SVGAGI (reference sequence). The CDR3 bases are TGTGCCAGCAGTTACAAGGCCTTTCGCTATGGCTACACCTTC. Translated: CASSYKAFRYGYTF.

This clonotype was observed a few times. The chain is built from TRBV9 and TRBJ2-1; maybe TRBD2 (5 bases). There are 18 residues in the CDR3. Germline V gene data show CDR1 as SGDLS and CDR2 as YYNGEE. The ends were cut back, 0 bases at V and 5 bases at J, with 21 bases in the middle. CDR3 amino acids: CASSVGPGLHIPNNEQFF. Here the CDR3 DNA reads TGTGCCAGCAGCGTAGGGCCCGGACTCCACATTCCAAACAATGAGCAGTTCTTC.

This clonotype was counted many times. The chain links TRBV2 to TRBJ2-5; D perhaps matches TRBD1 (6 bases). CDR1 SNHLY and CDR2 FYNNEI come from the germline V gene. Trimming stripped 3 bases from V and 4 bases from J, with 15 bases between. There are 15 residues in the CDR3. The DNA of the CDR3 is TGTGCCAGCAGTGACAGGAACAGGGCAAGAGAGACCCAGTACTTC. Its protein is CASSDRNRARETQYF.

This clonotype was recorded at least ten times. This chain uses TRBV7-3 with TRBJ1-4, with unresolved D. V dropped 4 bases and J dropped 2 bases, with 14 bases sitting between them. CDR3 length: 16 amino acids. The germline V gene encodes CDR1 SGHTA and CDR2 FQGTGA. CDR3 DNA: TGTGCCAGCAGCTCCGGTGGGCGCAGGACTAATGAAAAACTGTTTTTT. Protein sequence: CASSSGGRRTNEKLFF.

Ten or more counts support this clonotype. One end of the junction is discordant with germline, which a read error may explain. The J gene is TRBJ1-1, the V gene TRBV5-1; unclear D gene. This CDR3 is 11 amino acids long. Per the germline V gene, CDR1 is SGHRS and CDR2 is YFSETQ. CDR3 DNA: TGCGCCAGCACCTACGAAACTGAAACTTTCTTT. Amino acids: CASTYETETFF.

This clonotype was picked up many times. The chain recombines TRBV6-1 with TRBJ2-7; 12 bases agree with TRBD2. The CDR3 runs to 15 residues. Per the germline V gene, CDR1 is MNHNS and CDR2 is SASEGT. V shed 6 bases and J 4 bases; nucleotides not matched to a gene: 7. The CDR3 is CASSPRTSGIYEQYF. CDR3 DNA sequence: TGTGCCAGCAGCCCCCGGACTAGCGGGATATACGAGCAGTACTTC.

This clonotype turned up a few times. This chain links TRBV5-5 with TRBJ1-2; D ambiguous. Germline lookup yields CDR1 SGHKS and CDR2 YYEKEE (reference sequence). The CDR3 is 15 residues long. V shed 4 bases and J shed 6 bases, with 19 bases lying between them. CDR3 sequence reads: CASSPGVGLVNGYTF. The CDR3 coding sequence is TGTGCCAGCAGCCCGGGTGTAGGACTAGTAAATGGCTACACCTTC. Supplemented by reference TRBV5-5 and TRBJ1-2, the full variable domain reads DAGVTQSPTHLIKTRGQQVTLRCSPISGHKSVSWYQQVLGQGPQFIFQYYEKEERGRGNFPDRFSARQFPNYSSELNVNALLLGDSALYLCASSPGVGLVNGYTFGSGTRLTVV.

Concerning this clonotype: A much more abundant neighbour one base away suggests this may be a read error. The chain carries TRBV6-2 or TRBV6-3 and TRBJ1-1; D possibly corresponds to TRBD1 (6 bases). This CDR3 comprises 17 residues. Germline V gives CDR1 MNHEY, CDR2 SVGEGT. Deletions cut 9 bases from V and 4 bases from J, with 27 bases between. CDR3 DNA sequence: TGTGCCAGTCGACCTTGGGGGGGCCCCCGGTTGAGCACTGAAGCTTTCTTT. This sequence encodes CASRPWGGPRLSTEAFF.

At least ten counts were recorded for this clonotype. The chain recombines TRBV28 with TRBJ1-2, with 9 bases matching TRBD1. Germline V gene data show CDR1 as MDHEN and CDR2 as SYDVKM. The CDR3 contains 14 residues. V lost 6 bases, J lost 7 bases, and 9 bases stayed unmatched. CDR3 in amino acids: CASSRTGAFRGYTF. The DNA for the CDR3 is TGTGCCAGCAGCCGGACAGGGGCCTTTCGTGGCTACACCTTC.

This clonotype was counted ten times or more. This chain joins TRBV20-1 and TRBJ1-1; D is perhaps TRBD1 (6 bases). CDR3 size: 12 residues. Germline loops: CDR1 DFQATT, CDR2 SNEGSKA (reference sequence). The V and J ends lost 6 bases and 4 bases respectively, with 12 bases between them. CDR3 region: CSAAKGGTEAFF. CDR3 DNA: TGCAGTGCCGCAAAGGGGGGCACTGAAGCTTTCTTT.

This chain joins TRBV6-5 and TRBJ1-3; D call uncertain. The CDR3 covers 16 residues. The V and J ends lost 0 bases and 4 bases respectively, with 13 bases between them. Germline V gene data show CDR1 as MNHEY and CDR2 as SVGAGI. The CDR3 protein is CASSYSIDVPGNTIYF. In nucleotides, the CDR3 is TGTGCCAGCAGTTACTCGATCGACGTTCCCGGAAACACCATATATTTT.

V and J are TRBV6-1 and TRBJ2-1; TRBD1 matches at 8 bases. This CDR3 has 16 residues. Per germline, CDR1 MNHNS and CDR2 SASEGT. V gave up 7 bases and J gave up 8 bases; unmatched junction bases: 16. This CDR3 reads CASTIRRWTGFDEQFF. CDR3 coding DNA: TGTGCCAGCACCATAAGGAGATGGACAGGGTTTGATGAGCAGTTCTTC.

The chain employs TRBV4-1 and TRBJ1-5; D possibly corresponds to TRBD1 (5 bases). Germline loops: CDR1 MGHRA, CDR2 YSYEKL. Between the trimmed V and J ends, which lost 4 bases and 5 bases, there was a span of 18 bases. The CDR3 has 16 residues. CDR3 residues: CASSLEPRQTHQPQHF. CDR3 sequence (DNA): TGCGCCAGCAGCCTCGAGCCGAGACAGACCCATCAGCCCCAGCATTTT.